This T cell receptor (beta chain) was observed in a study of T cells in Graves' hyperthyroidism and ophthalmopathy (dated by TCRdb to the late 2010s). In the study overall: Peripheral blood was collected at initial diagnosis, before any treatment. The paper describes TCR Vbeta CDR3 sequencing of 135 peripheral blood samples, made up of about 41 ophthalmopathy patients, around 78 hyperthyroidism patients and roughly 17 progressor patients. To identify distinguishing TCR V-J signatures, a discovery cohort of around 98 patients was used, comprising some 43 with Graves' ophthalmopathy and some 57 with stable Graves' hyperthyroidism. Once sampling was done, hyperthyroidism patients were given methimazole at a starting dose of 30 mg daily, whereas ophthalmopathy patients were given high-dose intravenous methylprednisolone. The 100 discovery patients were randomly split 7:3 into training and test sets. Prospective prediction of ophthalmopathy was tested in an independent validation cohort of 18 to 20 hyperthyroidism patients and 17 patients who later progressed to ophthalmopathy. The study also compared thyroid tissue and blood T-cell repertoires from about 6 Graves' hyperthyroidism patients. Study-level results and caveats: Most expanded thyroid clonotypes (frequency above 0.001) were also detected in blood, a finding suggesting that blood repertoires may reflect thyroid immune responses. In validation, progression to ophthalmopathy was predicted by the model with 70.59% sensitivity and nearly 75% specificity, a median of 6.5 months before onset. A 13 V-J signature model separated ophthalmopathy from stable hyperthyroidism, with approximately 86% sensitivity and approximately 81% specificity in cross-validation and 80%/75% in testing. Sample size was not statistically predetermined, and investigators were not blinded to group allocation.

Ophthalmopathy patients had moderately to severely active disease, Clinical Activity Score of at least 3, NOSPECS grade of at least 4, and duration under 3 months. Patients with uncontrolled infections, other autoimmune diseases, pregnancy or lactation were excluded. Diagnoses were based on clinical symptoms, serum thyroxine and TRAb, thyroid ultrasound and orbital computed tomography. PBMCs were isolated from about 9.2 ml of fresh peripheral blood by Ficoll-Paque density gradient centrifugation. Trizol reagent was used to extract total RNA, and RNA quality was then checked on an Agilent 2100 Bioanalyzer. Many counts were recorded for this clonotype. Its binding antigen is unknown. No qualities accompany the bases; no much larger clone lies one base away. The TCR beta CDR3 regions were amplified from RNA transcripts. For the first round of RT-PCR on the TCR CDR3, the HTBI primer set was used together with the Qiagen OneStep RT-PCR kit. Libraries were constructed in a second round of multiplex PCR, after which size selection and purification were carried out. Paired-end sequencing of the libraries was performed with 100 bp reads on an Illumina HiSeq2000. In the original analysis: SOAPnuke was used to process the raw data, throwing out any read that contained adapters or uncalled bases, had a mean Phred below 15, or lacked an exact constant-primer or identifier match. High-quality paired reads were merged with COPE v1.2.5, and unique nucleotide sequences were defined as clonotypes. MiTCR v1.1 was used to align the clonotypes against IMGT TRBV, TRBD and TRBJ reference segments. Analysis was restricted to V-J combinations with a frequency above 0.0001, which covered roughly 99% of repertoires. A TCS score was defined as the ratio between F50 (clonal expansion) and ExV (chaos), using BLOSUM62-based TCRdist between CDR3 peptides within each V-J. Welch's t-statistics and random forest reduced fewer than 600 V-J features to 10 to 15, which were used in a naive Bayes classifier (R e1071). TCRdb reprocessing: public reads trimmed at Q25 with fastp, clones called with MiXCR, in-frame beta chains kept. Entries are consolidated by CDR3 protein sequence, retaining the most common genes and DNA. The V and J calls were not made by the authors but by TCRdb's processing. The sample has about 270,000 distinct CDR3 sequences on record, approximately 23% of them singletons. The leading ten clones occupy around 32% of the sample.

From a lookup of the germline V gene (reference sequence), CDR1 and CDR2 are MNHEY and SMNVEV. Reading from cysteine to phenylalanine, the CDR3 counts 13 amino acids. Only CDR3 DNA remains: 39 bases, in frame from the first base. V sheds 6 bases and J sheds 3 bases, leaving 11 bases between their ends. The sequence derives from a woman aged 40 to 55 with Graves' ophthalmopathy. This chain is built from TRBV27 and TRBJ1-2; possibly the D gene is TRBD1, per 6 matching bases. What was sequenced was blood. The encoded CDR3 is CASSTGPDYGYTF. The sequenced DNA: TGTGCCAGCAGCACAGGGCCCGACTATGGCTACACCTTC.